This T cell receptor beta chain was profiled in a study of blood T cell repertoires in COVID-19. Study-wide context: Samples representing acute and convalescent COVID-19 were sourced from the United States, Italy and Spain.

Trimming pared 5 bases from V and 7 bases from J, leaving 15 bases between. This CDR3 has 14 amino acids. Germline V gene lookup returns CDR1 SGHTA and CDR2 FQGNSA. Per the authors' pipeline: Amplified reference gene primers provided the basis for estimating nucleated cell counts. Only in-frame clones appear in the TCRdb table, and some are missing; sequencing was by immunoSEQ multiplex PCR. The V and J calls and the clone size are those of that table, but D and trimming were determined from the DNA. Of about 210,000 clones in the sample, roughly 94% were seen once. The sequence was collected from a man younger than 40 with acute or convalescent COVID-19. The chain is built from TRBV7-2 and TRBJ1-5, with D perhaps matching TRBD1 (5 bases). Sequenced: peripheral blood. The CDR3 sequence is CASSPQAYYQPQHF. For the CDR3, the DNA is TGTGCCAGCAGCCCACAGGCCTATTACCAGCCCCAGCATTTT. Drawing the rest from reference TRBV7-2 and TRBJ1-5, the complete variable domain is GAGVSQSPSNKVTEKGKDVELRCDPISGHTALYWYRQSLGQGLEFLIYFQGNSAPDKSGLPSDRFSAERTGGSVSTLTIQRTQQEDSAVYLCASSPQAYYQPQHFGDGTRLSIL.